Following are 2 T cell receptor beta chains from one sample sequenced in a study of T-cell memory formation after mild COVID-19. One entry per CDR3 protein, called by TCRdb with MiXCR from the 5' RACE reads. The sample shows a few hundred thousand distinct CDR3 sequences, around 27% of them seen only once. The sample was PBMCs or a T cell subset sorted from them (not recorded which). These receptor sequences come from an adult woman who had mild COVID-19 (a few samples of this study predate the infection). Cell type and time point are not known.

The chain joins TRBV4-1 to TRBJ2-7, with D perhaps matching TRBD1 or TRBD2 (6 bases each). This CDR3 contains 15 residues. Trimming shortened V by 4 bases and J by 1 base, and 14 bases separated the two germline ends. Germline CDR1 MGHRA, CDR2 YSYEKL. The chain's CDR3 is CASSPGGGRSYEQYF. CDR3 nucleotides: TGCGCCAGCAGCCCCGGAGGGGGACGGTCCTACGAGCAGTACTTC.

This clonotype has more than one count but fewer than ten. J is TRBJ2-5 and V is TRBV20-1, with 8 positions matching TRBD2. V was pared by 1 base and J by 2 bases, with 9 bases of the junction left unmatched. The CDR3 runs to 16 residues. Per germline, CDR1 DFQATT and CDR2 SNEGSKA (reference sequence). The CDR3 DNA reads as TGCAGTGCTAGAGTTACAAGGACTAGCAGGCAAGAGACCCAGTACTTC. Translating gives CSARVTRTSRQETQYF.